The entry below describes one TCR beta chain. Clones were read by immunoSEQ multiplex PCR, and TCRdb kept only the in-frame ones, dropping some. Of 240,000 or so clones in the sample, about 89% are singletons; the top ten hold roughly 8.3%. Germline V gene data show CDR1 as LGHNA and CDR2 as YNFKEQ. V lost 4 bases, J lost 3 bases, and 6 bases stayed unmatched. The length of the CDR3 is 14 residues. The entry originates in a study of blood T cell repertoires in COVID-19. This chain connects TRBV4-2 to TRBJ2-7; TRBD2 aligns across 7 bases. The source of this sequence is a man aged 35 to 55 who had recovered from COVID-19. The specimen sequenced was PBMCs or T cells enriched from blood (not recorded which). The chain's CDR3 is CASSLPLADYEQYF. CDR3 coding DNA: TGTGCCAGCAGCCTTCCTCTAGCGGACTACGAGCAGTACTTC.